The 26 T cell receptor beta chains listed next were all sequenced from one sample in a study of cytomegalovirus exposure and HLA in healthy donors. PCR was performed using 60 Vbeta and 13 Jbeta primers. Here immunoSEQ multiplex PCR was the method, and the copy in TCRdb shows in-frame clones only, minus some. Among approximately 140,000 clones, 65% to 80% were seen once, and the ten largest hold around an eighth. The sequenced sample consisted of PBMCs. Receptors were obtained from a middle-aged man in good health and CMV-seropositive.

This chain connects TRBV15 to TRBJ1-4, with D tentatively TRBD1 (5 bases). Germline-derived CDR1 and CDR2 are LNHNV and YYDKDF (reference sequence). The V end lost 5 bases, the J end lost 6 bases, and 10 bases lay between the germline ends. The CDR3 consists of 13 residues. The CDR3 is CATSLGLDEKLFF. As DNA, the CDR3 is TGTGCCACCAGCCTGGGGCTTGATGAAAAACTGTTTTTT.

The chain employs TRBV18 and TRBJ1-4, with 7 nucleotides matching TRBD1. CDR1 and CDR2 from the germline V gene are KGHSH and LQKENI. The junction had 5 bases not matched to a gene; V was cut back by 1 base and J by 6 bases. This CDR3 is built from 15 residues. CDR3 region: CASSPLRDRYEKLFF. The CDR3 nucleotides are TGTGCCAGCTCACCACTCCGGGACAGATATGAAAAACTGTTTTTT. Supplemented by reference TRBV18 and TRBJ1-4, the full variable domain reads NAGVMQNPRHLVRRRGQEARLRCSPMKGHSHVYWYRQLPEEGLKFMVYLQKENIIDESGMPKERFSAEFPKEGPSILRIQQVVRGDSAAYFCASSPLRDRYEKLFFGSGTQLSVL.

A single count supports this clone. This chain joins TRBV27 and TRBJ1-2, with TRBD1 as a possible D gene (6 bases). Looked up from germline, CDR1 is MNHEY and CDR2 is SMNVEV (reference sequence). CDR3 length equals 14 residues. Between the trimmed V and J ends, which lost 2 bases and 4 bases, there was a span of 11 bases. The CDR3 here is CASSLKGGGYGYTF. Here the CDR3 DNA reads TGTGCCAGCAGTTTAAAAGGGGGTGGCTATGGCTACACCTTC.

J is TRBJ2-1 and V is TRBV18, with a possible D match to TRBD1 (6 bases). V was trimmed by 3 bases and J by 9 bases, leaving 12 bases between them. The germline gives CDR1 KGHSH, CDR2 LQKENI. CDR3 length: 13 amino acids. CDR3 sequence (DNA): TGTGCCAGCTCACCGGGACAAAAGGGTGAGCAGTTCTTC. It codes for CASSPGQKGEQFF.

The V call is TRBV13, the J call TRBJ2-1, with 13 bases identical to TRBD2. Germline-derived CDR1 and CDR2 are PRHDT and FYEKMQ (reference sequence). V was clipped by 4 bases and J by 6 bases; unmatched bases: 9. The CDR3 has 17 residues. CDR3 region: CASSSGTSGTGGNEQFF. CDR3 sequence (DNA): TGTGCCAGCAGCTCCGGGACTAGCGGGACAGGGGGCAATGAGCAGTTCTTC.

Here the CDR3 DNA reads TGTGCCAGTATACTAGCGGGAGGAGCCAATGAGCAGTTCTTC. Translation gives CASILAGGANEQFF. V and J are TRBV2 and TRBJ2-1, with TRBD2 identical over 12 bases. The CDR3 has 14 amino acids. Germline V gives CDR1 SNHLY, CDR2 FYNNEI. Germline trimming cut 9 bases from V and 6 bases from J; bases unmatched to any gene: 6. The variable domain in full, with the rest retrieved from reference TRBV2 and TRBJ2-1, is EPEVTQTPSHQVTQMGQEVILRCVPISNHLYFYWYRQILGQKVEFLVSFYNNEISEKSEIFDDQFSVERPDGSNFTLKIRSTKLEDSAMYFCASILAGGANEQFFGPGTRLTVL.

This clone was seen just once. The chain employs TRBV7-9 and TRBJ1-2; 9 bases match TRBD1. With 5 bases clipped from V and 7 bases from J, the junction kept 8 bases outside the gene matches. In germline, CDR1 is SEHNR, CDR2 FQNEAQ (reference sequence). CDR3 size: 14 residues. CDR3 coding DNA: TGTGCCAGCAGCGATGGGACAGGGATAAGTGGCTACACCTTC. It codes for CASSDGTGISGYTF.

The chain links TRBV6-1 to TRBJ2-5, with TRBD2 matching over 11 bases. The J call could be wrong; TRBJ2-7 is a better fit for the DNA end. The CDR3 runs to 15 residues. Germline-derived CDR1 and CDR2 are MNHNS and SASEGT. CDR3 sequence: CASTPGTSGSYEQYF. For the CDR3, the DNA is TGTGCCAGCACCCCGGGGACTAGCGGTTCCTACGAGCAGTACTTC.

The rearrangement joins TRBV5-1 to TRBJ1-4; D is ambiguous. Per the germline V gene, CDR1 is SGHRS and CDR2 is YFSETQ. V was cut by 1 base and J by 5 bases, with 6 bases left in between. This CDR3 has 13 amino acids. The CDR3: CASSLTDNEKLFF. The DNA of the CDR3 is TGCGCCAGCAGCTTGACAGACAATGAAAAACTGTTTTTT.

The DNA for the CDR3 is TGTGCCAGCAGCAAAAAAGGGAGACAAGCCCGGTACGAGCAGTACTTC. This translates into CASSKKGRQARYEQYF. V is TRBV21-1 and J is TRBJ2-7; TRBD2 is the table's D call and was not checked against the DNA. TRBV21-1 is marked as a pseudogene. CDR3 size: 16 residues.

The chain combines TRBV11-2 with TRBJ2-4; D may be TRBD2 (6 bases). Germline V gives CDR1 SGHAT, CDR2 FQNNGV. The germline V and J ends were trimmed by 1 base and 7 bases, with 11 bases remaining between them. This CDR3 spans 14 amino acids. The DNA for the CDR3 is TGTGCCAGCAGCTTAGGGGTTAGCGGCAACATTCAGTACTTC. Amino acids: CASSLGVSGNIQYF.

This clone was counted a few times. The chain employs TRBV19 and TRBJ1-1; 9 bases are a match to TRBD1. Germline CDR1 is LNHDA and CDR2 is SQIVND (reference sequence). J gave up 3 bases and V 5 bases, and 4 bases lay outside the gene matches. This CDR3 contains 14 residues. This chain's CDR3 is CASSLQGADTEAFF. CDR3 coding DNA: TGTGCCAGTAGTTTACAGGGGGCGGACACTGAAGCTTTCTTT.

The chain joins TRBV6-1 to TRBJ1-5, with a tentative D call TRBD1 (5 bases). V was cut by 0 bases and J by 0 bases, with 6 bases left in between. The CDR3 sequence is 15 residues long. Germline lookup yields CDR1 MNHNS and CDR2 SASEGT. The CDR3 is CASSEAGVSNQPQHF. As DNA, the CDR3 is TGTGCCAGCAGTGAAGCAGGGGTTAGCAATCAGCCCCAGCATTTT.

The chain recombines TRBV30 with TRBJ1-1, with 9 nucleotides matching TRBD1. V lost 0 bases and J lost 3; bases outside the gene matches: 8. Germline V gene lookup returns CDR1 GTSNPN and CDR2 SVGIG (reference sequence). There are 16 residues in the CDR3. CDR3 DNA sequence: TGTGCCTGGAGTGTAGGACAGGGGATTCGCGACACTGAAGCTTTCTTT. Translating it yields CAWSVGQGIRDTEAFF.

This chain joins TRBV7-6 and TRBJ2-1; tentative D call: TRBD1 (5 bases). V shed 5 bases and J shed 0 bases, with 14 bases lying between them. From germline, CDR1 is SGHVS and CDR2 FNYEAQ. This CDR3 comprises 16 residues. This CDR3 reads CASSPQQARSYNEQFF. The CDR3 DNA follows: TGTGCCAGCAGCCCACAACAGGCCCGCTCCTACAATGAGCAGTTCTTC.

V and J are TRBV30 and TRBJ2-2; D perhaps matches TRBD2 (6 bases). V lost 1 base and J lost 5, with 14 bases in between. In germline, CDR1 is GTSNPN, CDR2 SVGIG (reference sequence). This CDR3 comprises 15 residues. The CDR3 loop is CAWSEQGLGTGELFF. The CDR3 bases are TGTGCCTGGAGTGAGCAGGGACTTGGGACCGGGGAGCTGTTTTTT. Combining the CDR3 with reference TRBV30 and TRBJ2-2 gives the whole variable domain SQTIHQWPATLVQPVGSPLSLECTVEGTSNPNLYWYRQAAGRGLQLLFYSVGIGQISSEVPQNLSASRPQDRQFILSSKKLLLSDSGFYLCAWSEQGLGTGELFFGEGSRLTVL.

DNA for the CDR3: TGTGCCAGCAGTTTGGTAGCGGCAAGGGGCTACGAGCAGTACTTC. It is translated as CASSLVAARGYEQYF. V gene TRBV27 combines with J gene TRBJ2-7, with D maybe TRBD2 (6 bases). CDR1 MNHEY and CDR2 SMNVEV come from the germline V gene (reference sequence). Trimming shortened V by 3 bases and J by 3 bases, and 15 bases separated the two germline ends. CDR3 length: 15 residues.

The chain carries TRBV7-7 and TRBJ2-7, with TRBD1 identical over 10 bases. V dropped 2 bases and J dropped 4; count of bases not matched to a gene: 11. This CDR3 comprises 17 residues. Looked up from germline, CDR1 is SSHAT and CDR2 is FNYEAQ (reference sequence). CDR3: CASSLSRQGAGAYEQYF. The DNA of the CDR3 is TGTGCCAGCAGCTTATCGCGACAGGGGGCAGGAGCGTACGAGCAGTACTTC.

The V gene is TRBV10-2, the J gene TRBJ2-5, with no clear D. CDR1 is WSHSY, CDR2 SAAADI, per germline. The CDR3 consists of 10 residues. V shed 3 bases and J shed 7 bases, with 3 bases lying between them. The CDR3 region is CASSDGTQYF. The CDR3 DNA is TGCGCCAGCAGTGACGGGACCCAGTACTTC.

V is TRBV7-2 and J is TRBJ1-2, with TRBD1 matching 8 bases. In germline, CDR1 is SGHTA, CDR2 FQGNSA. The CDR3 is 15 amino acids. The V gene end was trimmed by 5 bases and the J gene end by 7 bases; junction bases not matched to a gene: 12. CDR3 residues: CASSTRTGFTGGYTF. In DNA, the CDR3 is TGTGCCAGCAGCACCCGGACAGGGTTCACGGGTGGCTACACCTTC.

The CDR3 DNA reads TGTGCTAGTGGAGATGGACTAGCGGGAGGGTCCAATGAGCAGTTCTTC. Encoded protein: CASGDGLAGGSNEQFF. The chain has TRBV12-5 and TRBJ2-1, with TRBD2 identical over 15 bases. V trimming: 6 bases; J trimming: 6 bases; junction bases outside the gene matches: 6. Germline values: CDR1 LGHNT, CDR2 FRNRAP. The CDR3 consists of 16 residues.

There are a few counts of this clone. The CDR3 protein is CASTGDSSYQPQHF. The CDR3 DNA sequence: TGTGCCAGCACGGGGGACAGCAGCTATCAGCCCCAGCATTTT. The J gene is TRBJ1-5, the V gene TRBV28; 7 bases are shared with TRBD1. Germline V gene lookup returns CDR1 MDHEN and CDR2 SYDVKM. V lost 7 bases, J lost 5 bases, and 8 bases stayed unmatched. There are 14 residues in the CDR3.

The chain has TRBV6-6 and TRBJ2-3, with TRBD2 matching over 7 bases. CDR3 size: 15 residues. The ends lost 9 bases at V and 6 bases at J; junction bases unmatched: 15. Germline CDR1 is MNHNY and CDR2 is SVGAGI (reference sequence). The DNA of the CDR3 is TGTGCCAGTTCGCCCGGGACTACCCAAGCGGATACGCAGTATTTT. Its protein product is CASSPGTTQADTQYF.

The J gene is TRBJ1-2, the V gene TRBV28, with 10 bases fitting TRBD1. The CDR3 length is 15 residues. Losses at the gene ends were 6 bases for V and 5 bases for J; bases not matched to a gene: 9. Germline-derived CDR1 and CDR2 are MDHEN and SYDVKM. CDR3 region: CASRESTGGDYGYTF. The CDR3 nucleotides are TGTGCCAGCAGAGAATCGACAGGGGGCGATTATGGCTACACCTTC.

The chain links TRBV6-5 to TRBJ2-5; D not certain. The J call may be incorrect, as the DNA end agrees better with TRBJ2-7. CDR1 is MNHEY and CDR2 is SVGAGI in the germline V gene. The CDR3 is made up of 11 amino acids. The CDR3 DNA reads TGTGCCAGCAGTTACTCAAGCGAGCAGTACTTC. Translated: CASSYSSEQYF.

The chain recombines TRBV11-2 with TRBJ2-6, with TRBD1 as a possible D gene (6 bases). The V end was cut by 5 bases, the J end by 2 bases, with 22 bases between. The CDR3 covers 19 residues. The V gene's germline CDR1 is SGHAT and CDR2 FQNNGV. This chain's CDR3 is CASSPKGGQGSAGANVLTF. The CDR3 DNA reads as TGTGCCAGCAGCCCAAAAGGGGGTCAGGGGTCCGCTGGGGCCAACGTCCTGACTTTC.